The rows below give T cell receptor beta chains drawn from one sample of a study of T cell repertoires in cytomegalovirus infection. TCRdb called the reads again in MiXCR, with one record for every CDR3 protein. Of roughly 630,000 distinct CDR3 sequences listed, approximately 25% are singletons. Sequenced input: CD8+ T cells from PBMCs. These receptors all come from a human donor in good health (CMV status not recorded). Some clones in this sample may be carry-over from other donors' samples. The CDR3 runs from the conserved cysteine through the conserved F or W. D genes are given only for firm matches. Not all rows give a size; the values are once, few, many and, for expanded clones, a class.

j_call: TRBJ2-1; d_call: TRBD1; v_call: TRBV28; clone_size: .; cdr3_length: 16; cdr3_aa: CASSVPSGTAFREQFF; cdr3_nt: TGTGCCAGCAGTGTGCCTTCCGGGACAGCCTTTCGCGAGCAGTTCTTC
j_call: TRBJ2-7; d_call: .; v_call: TRBV2; clone_size: .; cdr3_length: 13; cdr3_aa: CASGGGASYEQYF; cdr3_nt: TGTGCCAGCGGAGGCGGAGCGTCCTACGAGCAGTACTTC
j_call: TRBJ2-6; d_call: TRBD1; v_call: TRBV28; clone_size: .; cdr3_length: 13; cdr3_aa: CASSATGADVLTF; cdr3_nt: TGTGCCAGCAGTGCGACAGGGGCCGACGTCCTGACTTTC
j_call: TRBJ1-2; d_call: .; v_call: TRBV7-9; clone_size: .; cdr3_length: 18; cdr3_aa: CASSPTAGETLSLYGYTF; cdr3_nt: TGTGCCAGCAGCCCCACGGCGGGGGAAACCCTTTCCCTCTATGGCTACACCTTC
j_call: TRBJ2-7; d_call: TRBD2; v_call: TRBV7-2; clone_size: many; cdr3_length: 15; cdr3_aa: CASSSSSGGAYEQYF; cdr3_nt: TGTGCCAGCAGCTCCTCTAGCGGGGGGGCCTACGAGCAGTACTTC
j_call: TRBJ2-4; d_call: .; v_call: TRBV4-3; clone_size: .; cdr3_length: 15; cdr3_aa: CASSLLLEGKNIQYF; cdr3_nt: TGCGCCAGCAGCCTCCTTTTGGAGGGCAAAAACATTCAGTACTTC
j_call: TRBJ2-3; d_call: TRBD2; v_call: TRBV7-6; clone_size: many; cdr3_length: 18; cdr3_aa: CASSLRSGGPPRVDTQYF; cdr3_nt: TGTGCCAGCAGCTTACGAAGCGGGGGGCCGCCTAGGGTAGATACGCAGTATTTT
j_call: TRBJ2-2; d_call: .; v_call: TRBV7-9; clone_size: many; cdr3_length: 14; cdr3_aa: CASSSPDTGRELFF; cdr3_nt: TGTGCCAGCAGCTCTCCGGATACAGGGAGAGAGCTGTTTTTT
j_call: TRBJ2-4; d_call: .; v_call: TRBV9; clone_size: .; cdr3_length: 13; cdr3_aa: CASSAGRDGIQYF; cdr3_nt: TGTGCCAGCAGCGCCGGCAGAGACGGCATTCAGTACTTC
j_call: TRBJ2-1; d_call: .; v_call: TRBV6-6; clone_size: few; cdr3_length: 20; cdr3_aa: CASSYPLPSTGDSDYNEQFF; cdr3_nt: TGTGCCAGCAGTTACCCATTACCCTCTACGGGGGACTCTGACTACAATGAGCAGTTCTTC
j_call: TRBJ2-5; d_call: .; v_call: TRBV2; clone_size: .; cdr3_length: 15; cdr3_aa: CASREPTEFLETQYF; cdr3_nt: TGTGCCAGCAGGGAACCGACAGAGTTCCTGGAGACCCAGTACTTC
j_call: TRBJ1-1; d_call: .; v_call: TRBV2; clone_size: few; cdr3_length: 12; cdr3_aa: CANHLSGTEAFF; cdr3_nt: TGTGCCAATCACCTATCGGGGACTGAAGCTTTCTTT
j_call: TRBJ2-3; d_call: .; v_call: TRBV7-8; clone_size: many; cdr3_length: 18; cdr3_aa: CASSLVYAGQTSTDTQYF; cdr3_nt: TGTGCCAGCAGCTTAGTTTATGCGGGACAGACTAGCACAGATACGCAGTATTTT
j_call: TRBJ2-7; d_call: TRBD2; v_call: TRBV5-5; clone_size: many; cdr3_length: 14; cdr3_aa: CASSLKLASYEQYF; cdr3_nt: TGTGCCAGCAGCTTGAAACTAGCGTCCTACGAGCAGTACTTC
j_call: TRBJ1-5; d_call: .; v_call: TRBV19; clone_size: few; cdr3_length: 15; cdr3_aa: CASSIDGYSNQPQHF; cdr3_nt: TGTGCCAGTAGTATAGACGGTTATAGCAATCAGCCCCAGCATTTT
j_call: TRBJ1-1; d_call: TRBD1; v_call: TRBV20-1; clone_size: many; cdr3_length: 13; cdr3_aa: CSANRGRNTEAFF; cdr3_nt: TGCAGTGCTAACAGGGGGAGGAACACTGAAGCTTTCTTT
j_call: TRBJ1-3; d_call: TRBD1; v_call: TRBV12-3/TRBV12-4; clone_size: many; cdr3_length: 20; cdr3_aa: CASSTRDRDTRRDTGNTIYF; cdr3_nt: TGTGCCAGCAGCACTCGGGACAGGGATACCCGGCGGGATACTGGAAACACCATATATTTT
j_call: TRBJ2-6; d_call: .; v_call: TRBV6-4; clone_size: many; cdr3_length: 15; cdr3_aa: CASSDSSSGANVLTF; cdr3_nt: TGTGCCAGCAGTGACTCCAGCTCTGGGGCCAACGTCCTGACTTTC
j_call: TRBJ1-6; d_call: .; v_call: TRBV28; clone_size: .; cdr3_length: 18; cdr3_aa: CASSFPLRGGRRNSPLHF; cdr3_nt: TGTGCCAGCAGTTTCCCTCTTAGGGGTGGTCGTCGAAATTCACCCCTCCACTTT
j_call: TRBJ2-1; d_call: .; v_call: TRBV6-2/TRBV6-3; clone_size: .; cdr3_length: 15; cdr3_aa: CASTPQGFFDNEQFF; cdr3_nt: TGTGCCAGCACACCCCAGGGGTTTTTCGACAATGAGCAGTTCTTC
j_call: TRBJ2-7; d_call: .; v_call: TRBV20-1; clone_size: .; cdr3_length: 14; cdr3_aa: CSARDRQIYGEQYF; cdr3_nt: TGCAGTGCTAGAGACCGACAGATATACGGCGAGCAGTACTTC
j_call: TRBJ2-3; d_call: .; v_call: TRBV29-1; clone_size: few; cdr3_length: 12; cdr3_aa: CSVEEGSDTQYF; cdr3_nt: TGCAGCGTAGAAGAGGGCTCAGATACGCAGTATTTT
j_call: TRBJ2-1; d_call: .; v_call: TRBV4-1; clone_size: .; cdr3_length: 15; cdr3_aa: CASSQDSNFYNEQFF; cdr3_nt: TGCGCCAGCAGCCAGGACAGTAACTTCTACAATGAGCAGTTCTTC
j_call: TRBJ2-5; d_call: TRBD2; v_call: TRBV20-1; clone_size: .; cdr3_length: 15; cdr3_aa: CSTRGGGAPYGTQYF; cdr3_nt: TGCAGTACTAGAGGCGGGGGAGCGCCGTATGGGACCCAGTACTTC
j_call: TRBJ1-4; d_call: .; v_call: TRBV11-1; clone_size: many; cdr3_length: 11; cdr3_aa: CASSFDEKLFF; cdr3_nt: TGTGCCAGCAGCTTCGATGAAAAACTGTTTTTT
j_call: TRBJ2-2; d_call: .; v_call: TRBV2; clone_size: .; cdr3_length: 16; cdr3_aa: CTSSVVIGLNTGELFF; cdr3_nt: TGTACCAGCAGTGTGGTGATAGGGCTGAACACCGGGGAGCTGTTTTTT